This T cell receptor (beta chain) was found in a study of cytomegalovirus exposure and HLA in healthy donors. Broader study findings: Among the most significant clusters, several appeared linked to common viral pathogens in a later analysis. Later analysis associated a missense DCLRE1C variant with TCR beta V- and J-gene trimming.

Worth noting for this clone: Its antigen remains unknown.

Researchers ran the PCR with 60 Vbeta and 13 Jbeta primers. The protocol was immunoSEQ multiplex PCR, while the TCRdb copy is restricted to in-frame clones and leaves out a portion. This sample's clone table lists some 130,000 clones. V was clipped by 5 bases and J by 1 base, with 10 bases between them. The CDR3 is made up of 13 amino acids. From germline, CDR1 is SGHNT and CDR2 YYREEE (reference sequence). The chain recombines TRBV5-4 with TRBJ2-7, with D perhaps TRBD1 (6 bases). The TCR sequence derives from a young man in good health and CMV-seronegative. Source material: PBMCs. The CDR3 loop reads CASSRDMSYEQYF. In nucleotides, the CDR3 is TGTGCCAGCAGTAGGGACATGTCCTACGAGCAGTACTTC.